This T cell receptor (beta chain) was recorded in a study of CD8+ T cells in alopecia areata. Study summary: Administration of oral tofacitinib to treated patients was at 5 to 10 mg twice daily.

Extracted from the samples, RNA was reverse transcribed into cDNA to serve as the sequencing template. Measured with immunoSEQ multiplex PCR; TCRdb has only the in-frame clones, and not every one. The sample has approximately 210,000 clones, around 65% seen once. Specified treatment: oral pan-JAK inhibitor, 5-10 mg twice daily. Trimming shortened V by 2 bases and J by 2 bases, and 13 bases separated the two germline ends. The germline V gene has CDR1 MNHEY and CDR2 SMNVEV (reference sequence). This CDR3 is built from 15 residues. In its sample, this clone was seen a few times. The rearrangement links TRBV27 to TRBJ2-7, with a tentative D call TRBD2 (5 bases). The TCR sequence derives from a human donor with alopecia areata. The sample consisted of CD4+ T cells sorted from blood, taken at approximately week 45, from a patient treated with tofacitinib. CDR3 nucleotides: TGTGCCAGCAGTTTAGAGCGGACGGATGCCTACGAGCAGTACTTC. Residues: CASSLERTDAYEQYF.